These T cell receptor beta chains were read from a single sample in a study of cytomegalovirus exposure and HLA in healthy donors. Method: immunoSEQ multiplex PCR; TCRdb's copy keeps in-frame clones and lacks some. The data contain 110,000 to 150,000 clones, around 82% of them seen just once; the ten biggest clones take up 2.5% to 3.5%. The sequenced sample was PBMCs. The receptors shown here come from a female donor in good health and CMV-seronegative. The conserved cysteine and the conserved F or W are not part of the CDR3 here. The size field is filled for only some rows; it gives once, few, many or a size class.

j_call clone_size v_call cdr3_aa
TRBJ2-1 - TRBV28 ASRARGGPHNEQF
TRBJ1-1 - TRBV4-1 ASSQVAGHITEAF
TRBJ2-7 - TRBV19 ASSISSGRSYEQY
TRBJ2-7 - TRBV4-3 ASSHLSGGGTGSYEQY
TRBJ1-4 - TRBV18 ASSPPEGREKLF
TRBJ1-1 - TRBV4-2 ASSRGSSGGGTEAF
TRBJ2-7 - TRBV30 AWRASGTSGRGLNEQY
TRBJ2-3 once TRBV5-1 ASSSPSGVGTDTQY
TRBJ2-3 - TRBV28 ASSFERGPKRDTQY
TRBJ2-5 - TRBV10-3 AISLDRTQETQY
TRBJ1-2 - TRBV5-1 ASSLSGLYNYGYT
TRBJ2-7 - TRBV9 ASGTGTYEQY
TRBJ1-3 once TRBV27 ASSFPGSNTIY
TRBJ1-5 - TRBV4-2 ASSQEFSRNQPQH
TRBJ1-5 - TRBV6-1 ASSDGLGPQH
TRBJ1-1 - TRBV29-1 SVDLGGGTEAF
TRBJ2-2 - TRBV9 ASSGGRPTGELF
TRBJ2-1 - TRBV19 ASSLAASSYNEQF
TRBJ2-6 few TRBV19 ASSMDRGRANVLT
TRBJ1-5 few TRBV28 ASSDRGNQPQH
TRBJ1-4 - TRBV28 ASSSSAGRVEKLF
TRBJ1-1 - TRBV4-2 ASSQDQTTGQTEAF
TRBJ2-1 once TRBV6-5 ASSLLAADLEQF
TRBJ1-1 - TRBV6-1 ASSEALVRVEAF
TRBJ2-7 few TRBV6-1 ASSDGAGGYEQY
TRBJ1-1 few TRBV7-9 ASSPRRTEAF
TRBJ2-1 - TRBV18 ASSPLVAGGPGEQF
TRBJ2-2 - TRBV5-6 ASSLASGGRDTGELF
TRBJ2-1 few TRBV5-6 ASSSVLAGAYNEQF
TRBJ2-5 - TRBV27 ASRLIEKETQY
TRBJ2-3 - TRBV6-4 ASSENTGDTDTQY
TRBJ2-6 - TRBV28 ASSPRTGQPGANVLT
TRBJ2-7 - TRBV6-1 ASGTHGGVRYEQY
TRBJ2-1 - TRBV1 TSSQDRPGLAVYNEQF
TRBJ2-4 - TRBV19 ASSTPPGTGSNIQY
TRBJ1-2 once TRBV5-6 ASSYAGGAVYGYP
TRBJ1-2 once TRBV9 ASSVGLGADGYP
TRBJ2-7 - TRBV5-1 ASSLLTGSSYEQY
TRBJ1-5 - TRBV19 ASSIESNQPQH
TRBJ1-1 few TRBV9 ASSVAGWDTEAF
TRBJ2-7 - TRBV4-1 ASSQVGTGNQYEQY
TRBJ1-5 - TRBV28 ASSPGGNQPQH
TRBJ2-3 - TRBV19 ASSGSGTHTDTQY
TRBJ1-4 few TRBV10-3 AVRQATNEKLF
TRBJ1-1 few TRBV7-9 ASSRGQLNTEAF
TRBJ1-2 - TRBV7-9 ASSHQGLRTGYT
TRBJ1-4 - TRBV20-1 SATRNEKLF
TRBJ1-5 - TRBV15 ATSRDPGSSNQPQH
TRBJ1-2 - TRBV6-6 ASSYGGNYGYT